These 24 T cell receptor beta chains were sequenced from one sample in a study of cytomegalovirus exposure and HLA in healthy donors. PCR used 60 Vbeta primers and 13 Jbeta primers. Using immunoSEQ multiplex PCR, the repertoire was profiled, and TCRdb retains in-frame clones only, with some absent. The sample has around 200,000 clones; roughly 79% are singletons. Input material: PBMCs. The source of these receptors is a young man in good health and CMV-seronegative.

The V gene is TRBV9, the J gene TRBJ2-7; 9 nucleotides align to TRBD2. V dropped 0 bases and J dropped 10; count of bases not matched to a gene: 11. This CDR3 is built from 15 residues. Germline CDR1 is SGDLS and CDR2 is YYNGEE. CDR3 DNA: TGTGCCAGCAGCGTAGGGGCTAGCGGGGTGATATCCCAGTACTTC. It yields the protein CASSVGASGVISQYF.

CDR3 residues: CASSQGVIGGLFF. In DNA, the CDR3 is TGTGCCAGCAGCCAAGGCGTTATCGGGGGACTGTTTTTT. The chain couples TRBV14 to TRBJ1-4; tentative D call: TRBD1 (5 bases). CDR3 length: 13 residues. V lost 1 base and J 13 bases, leaving 13 bases between the germline ends. Per germline, CDR1 SGHDN and CDR2 FVKESK.

In DNA, the CDR3 is TGTGCCAGCAGCTTAGTTGGGGCGGGGCCGCCTTACAATGAGCAGTTCTTC. It encodes CASSLVGAGPPYNEQFF. This chain links TRBV7-6 with TRBJ2-1; D is possibly TRBD2 (6 bases). Trimming removed 1 base from V and 4 bases from J, with 17 bases in between. This CDR3 has 17 residues. CDR1 is SGHVS, CDR2 FNYEAQ, per germline.

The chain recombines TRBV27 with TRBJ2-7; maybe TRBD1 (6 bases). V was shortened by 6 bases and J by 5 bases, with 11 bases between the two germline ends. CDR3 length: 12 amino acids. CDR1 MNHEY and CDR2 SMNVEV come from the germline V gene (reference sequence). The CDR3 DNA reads TGTGCCAGCAGCACTAACAGGGACGAGCAGTACTTC. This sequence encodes CASSTNRDEQYF.

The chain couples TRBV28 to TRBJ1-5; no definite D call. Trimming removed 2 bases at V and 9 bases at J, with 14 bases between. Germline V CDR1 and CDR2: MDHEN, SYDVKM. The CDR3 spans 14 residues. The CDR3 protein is CASSLIPPGWPQHF. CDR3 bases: TGTGCCAGCAGTTTAATCCCCCCAGGATGGCCCCAGCATTTT.

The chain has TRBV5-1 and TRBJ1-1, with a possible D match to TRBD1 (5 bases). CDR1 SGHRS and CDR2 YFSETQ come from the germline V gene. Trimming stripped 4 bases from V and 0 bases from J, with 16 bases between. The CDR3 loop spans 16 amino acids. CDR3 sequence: CASSPAPQGMNTEAFF. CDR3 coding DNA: TGCGCCAGCAGCCCCGCTCCCCAGGGAATGAACACTGAAGCTTTCTTT.

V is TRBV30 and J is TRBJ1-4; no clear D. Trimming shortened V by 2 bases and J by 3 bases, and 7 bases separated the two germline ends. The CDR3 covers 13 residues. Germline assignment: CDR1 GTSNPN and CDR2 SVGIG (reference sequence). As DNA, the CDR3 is TGTGCCTGGAGTACACGGGCTAATGAAAAACTGTTTTTT. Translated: CAWSTRANEKLFF.

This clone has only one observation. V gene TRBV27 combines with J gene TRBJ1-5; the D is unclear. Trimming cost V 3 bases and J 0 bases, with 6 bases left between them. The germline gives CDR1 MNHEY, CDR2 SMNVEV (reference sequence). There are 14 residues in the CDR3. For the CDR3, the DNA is TGTGCCAGCAGTTTCCGCGATAGCAATCAGCCCCAGCATTTT. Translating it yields CASSFRDSNQPQHF.

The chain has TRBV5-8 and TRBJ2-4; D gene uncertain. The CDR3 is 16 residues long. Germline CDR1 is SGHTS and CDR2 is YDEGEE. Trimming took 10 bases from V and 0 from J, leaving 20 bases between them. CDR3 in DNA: TGTGCCGGGTGGCGGCTGAGAGTGTTAGCCAAAAACATTCAGTACTTC. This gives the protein CAGWRLRVLAKNIQYF.

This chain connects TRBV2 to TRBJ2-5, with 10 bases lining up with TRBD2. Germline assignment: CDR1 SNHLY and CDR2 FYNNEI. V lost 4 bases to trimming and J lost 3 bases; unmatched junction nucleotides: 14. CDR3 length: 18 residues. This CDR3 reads CASSAGLAGAEVEETQYF. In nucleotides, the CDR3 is TGTGCCAGCAGTGCAGGGCTAGCGGGAGCGGAAGTAGAAGAGACCCAGTACTTC.

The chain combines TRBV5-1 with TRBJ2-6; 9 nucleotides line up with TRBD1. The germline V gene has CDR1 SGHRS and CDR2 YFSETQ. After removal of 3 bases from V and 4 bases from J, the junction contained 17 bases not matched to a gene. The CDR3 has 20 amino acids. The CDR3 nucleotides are TGCGCCAGCAGCTACCAAAACAGGGGGCGAGGCCTAGAGGGGGCCAACGTCCTGACTTTC. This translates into CASSYQNRGRGLEGANVLTF.

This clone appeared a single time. The CDR3 bases are TGTGCCAGCAGTAGGACTGCCGCAACTAATGAAAAACTGTTTTTT. Its translation is CASSRTAATNEKLFF. The gene calls are TRBV6-6 and TRBJ1-4, with D unclear. V dropped 5 bases and J dropped 0 bases, with 10 bases sitting between them. The germline CDR1 and CDR2 sequences are MNHNY and SVGAGI (reference sequence). The CDR3 length is 15 residues.

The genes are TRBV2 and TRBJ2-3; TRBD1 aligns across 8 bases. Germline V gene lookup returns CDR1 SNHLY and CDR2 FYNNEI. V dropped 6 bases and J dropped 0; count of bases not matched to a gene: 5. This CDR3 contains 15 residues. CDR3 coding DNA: TGTGCCAGCAGAGAGGGACAGGACAGCACAGATACGCAGTATTTT. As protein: CASREGQDSTDTQYF.

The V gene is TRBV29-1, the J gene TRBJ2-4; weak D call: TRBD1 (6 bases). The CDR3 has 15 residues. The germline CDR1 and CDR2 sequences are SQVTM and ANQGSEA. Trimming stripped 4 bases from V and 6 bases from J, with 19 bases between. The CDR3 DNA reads TGCAGCGTTGCAGCCAGGGGCGGACAATCAAACATTCAGTACTTC. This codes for CSVAARGGQSNIQYF.

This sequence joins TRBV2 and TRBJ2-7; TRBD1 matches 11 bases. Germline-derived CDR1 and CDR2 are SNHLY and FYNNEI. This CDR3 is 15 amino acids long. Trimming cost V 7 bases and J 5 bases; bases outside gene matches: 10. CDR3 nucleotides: TGTGCCAGCAAAATCATAGGGGGACAGGGGGACGAGCAGTACTTC. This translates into CASKIIGGQGDEQYF. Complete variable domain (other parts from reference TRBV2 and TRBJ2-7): EPEVTQTPSHQVTQMGQEVILRCVPISNHLYFYWYRQILGQKVEFLVSFYNNEISEKSEIFDDQFSVERPDGSNFTLKIRSTKLEDSAMYFCASKIIGGQGDEQYFGPGTRLTVT.

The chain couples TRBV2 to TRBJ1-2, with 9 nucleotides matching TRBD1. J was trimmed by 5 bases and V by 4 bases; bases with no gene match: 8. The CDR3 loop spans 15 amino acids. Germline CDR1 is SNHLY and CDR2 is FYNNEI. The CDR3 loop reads CASSGTGAIRYGYTF. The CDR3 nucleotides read TGTGCCAGCAGTGGGACAGGGGCGATTCGATATGGCTACACCTTC.

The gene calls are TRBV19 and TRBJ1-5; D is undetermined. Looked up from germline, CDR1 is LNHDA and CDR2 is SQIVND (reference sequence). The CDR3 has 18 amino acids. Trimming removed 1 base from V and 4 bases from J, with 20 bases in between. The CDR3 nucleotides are TGTGCCAGTAGTATAGTTATAGCAGCGGCAGGTAGAAATCAGCCCCAGCATTTT. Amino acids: CASSIVIAAAGRNQPQHF.

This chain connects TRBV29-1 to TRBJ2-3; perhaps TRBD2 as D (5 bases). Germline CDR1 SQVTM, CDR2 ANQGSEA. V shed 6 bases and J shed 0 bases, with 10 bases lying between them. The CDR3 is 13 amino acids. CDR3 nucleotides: TGCAGCGTCACCTGGACTAGCACAGATACGCAGTATTTT. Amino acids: CSVTWTSTDTQYF.

CDR3 amino acids: CASSEEGSNSGEQFF. In DNA, the CDR3 is TGTGCCAGCAGTGAGGAGGGCAGTAACAGTGGGGAGCAGTTCTTC. This chain uses TRBV6-4 with TRBJ2-1; possible D gene TRBD2, 6 bases. V lost 3 bases to trimming and J lost 10 bases, with 19 bases between them. Looked up from germline, CDR1 is MRHNA and CDR2 is SNTAGT. The CDR3 consists of 15 residues.

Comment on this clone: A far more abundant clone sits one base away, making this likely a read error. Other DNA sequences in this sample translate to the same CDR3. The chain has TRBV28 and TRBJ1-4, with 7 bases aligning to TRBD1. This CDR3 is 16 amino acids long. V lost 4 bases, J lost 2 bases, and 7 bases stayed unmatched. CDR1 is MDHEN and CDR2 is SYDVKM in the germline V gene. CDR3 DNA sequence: TGTGCCAGCAGTTCGGGACAGACCGCTACTAATGAAAAACTGTTTTTT. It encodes CASSSGQTATNEKLFF.

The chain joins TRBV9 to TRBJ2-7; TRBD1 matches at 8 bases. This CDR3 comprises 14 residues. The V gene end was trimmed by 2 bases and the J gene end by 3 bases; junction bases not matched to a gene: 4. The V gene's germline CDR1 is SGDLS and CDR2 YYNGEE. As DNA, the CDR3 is TGTGCCAGCAGCGTCGCCACAGGGGGCTACGAGCAGTACTTC. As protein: CASSVATGGYEQYF.

CDR3 sequence (DNA): TGTGCCAGCAGTTTGGACAGGGTAGAGACCCAGTACTTC. Its protein product is CASSLDRVETQYF. The chain is built from TRBV27 and TRBJ2-5, with 8 bases that match TRBD1. Germline assignment: CDR1 MNHEY and CDR2 SMNVEV (reference sequence). V dropped 3 bases and J dropped 4; count of bases not matched to a gene: 1. The CDR3 is made up of 13 amino acids.

The CDR3 sequence is CSVVGRGHEQYF. The CDR3 coding sequence is TGCAGCGTTGTGGGAAGGGGCCACGAGCAGTACTTC. The chain carries TRBV29-1 and TRBJ2-7; tentatively, D is TRBD1 (5 bases). The CDR3 runs to 12 residues. V was shortened by 4 bases and J by 5 bases, with 12 bases between the two germline ends. Germline lookup yields CDR1 SQVTM and CDR2 ANQGSEA.

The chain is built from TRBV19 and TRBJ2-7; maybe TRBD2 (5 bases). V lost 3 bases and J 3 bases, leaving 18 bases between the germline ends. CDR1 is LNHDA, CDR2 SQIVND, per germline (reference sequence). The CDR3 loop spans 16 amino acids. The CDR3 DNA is TGTGCCAGTAGTATGATGTCGACACGGGGAATCTACGAGCAGTACTTC. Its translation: CASSMMSTRGIYEQYF.